Presented here are 2 T cell receptor beta chains from one specimen sequenced in a study of a mutant IDH1 vaccine in newly diagnosed glioma. Noted time point: week 23, last vaccination. Each vaccine dose was 300 ug of mutant IDH1 20-mer peptide, with topical imiquimod. TCRdb's table, derived via immunoSEQ multiplex PCR, lists solely in-frame clones and lacks some. The sample comprises some 60,000 clones, around 87% of which are singletons, and 1.1% to 1.5% rests with the top ten. Which antigens these TCRs recognize remains unknown. Sequencing was performed on PBMCs, taken from a glioma patient whose treatment included an IDH1 peptide vaccine. The receptors here all came from a man in his forties with glioma.

V gene TRBV19 combines with J gene TRBJ2-7; 7 bases are shared with TRBD1. J gave up 3 bases and V 3 bases, and 11 bases lay outside the gene matches. The CDR3 is 16 amino acids. Germline V gene sequence: CDR1 LNHDA, CDR2 SQIVND (reference sequence). Here the CDR3 DNA reads TGTGCCAGTAGTATCCAACACGGGACAGACCTCTACGAGCAGTACTTC. It encodes CASSIQHGTDLYEQYF.

The chain carries TRBV4-3 and TRBJ2-5, with D perhaps TRBD2 (5 bases). V dropped 0 bases and J dropped 2 bases, with 10 bases sitting between them. The germline V gene has CDR1 LGHNA and CDR2 YSLEER. This CDR3 contains 15 residues. This CDR3 is CASSQDLAGQETQYF. CDR3 nucleotide sequence: TGCGCCAGCAGCCAAGATCTTGCGGGTCAAGAGACCCAGTACTTC.